Each of the 32 T cell receptor beta chains below was sequenced from the same sample in a study of T cells in Graves' hyperthyroidism and ophthalmopathy. There were TCR beta CDR3 regions amplified from RNA transcripts. The HTBI primer set was used in a first-round RT-PCR of the TCR CDR3. TCRdb reprocessed the multiplex PCR reads via MiXCR and lists one record per CDR3 protein. The table records about 24,000 distinct CDR3 sequences, roughly 49% of them present only once. The specimen sequenced was blood. These receptors were collected from a woman in her thirties or forties with Graves' hyperthyroidism that later progressed to Graves' ophthalmopathy.

The chain is built from TRBV20-1 and TRBJ2-7, with TRBD2 matching over 7 bases. The CDR3 is 11 residues long. Trimming took 7 bases from V and 3 from J; bases not matched to a gene: 3. Looked up from germline, CDR1 is DFQATT and CDR2 is SNEGSKA (reference sequence). The CDR3 DNA follows: TGCAGTGTATGGGAGGGCTACGAGCAGTACTTC. It is translated as CSVWEGYEQYF.

This chain joins TRBV7-2 and TRBJ2-1, with unresolved D. The CDR3 contains 14 residues. V gave up 3 bases and J gave up 6 bases, with 12 bases separating them. From germline, CDR1 is SGHTA and CDR2 FQGNSA. The CDR3 DNA reads TGTGCCAGCAGCTTGGATGCAGGACCCAATGAGCAGTTCTTC. Amino acid sequence: CASSLDAGPNEQFF. The full variable domain, in which reference TRBV7-2 and TRBJ2-1 provide the parts outside the CDR3, is GAGVSQSPSNKVTEKGKDVELRCDPISGHTALYWYRQSLGQGLEFLIYFQGNSAPDKSGLPSDRFSAERTGGSVSTLTIQRTQQEDSAVYLCASSLDAGPNEQFFGPGTRLTVL.

This clonotype was counted many times. Possible read error: a much larger clone is one base away. J is TRBJ1-1 and V is TRBV20-1; possible D gene TRBD1, 5 bases. Germline V gene sequence: CDR1 DFQATT, CDR2 SNEGSKA (reference sequence). The CDR3 runs to 13 residues. CDR3 residues: CSVREGARSEAFF. The DNA of the CDR3 is TGCAGTGTTAGAGAAGGGGCGCGATCTGAAGCTTTCTTT.

J is TRBJ1-1 and V is TRBV7-8; D unresolved. The CDR3 runs to 17 residues. Germline V gene data show CDR1 as SGHVS and CDR2 as FQNEAQ. The V gene lost 5 bases and the J gene lost 3 bases, with 22 bases spanning the gap. CDR3 bases: TGTGCCAGCAGCCCCCTGGCACGAAGGACCATGTACACTGAAGCTTTCTTT. Translated, it gives CASSPLARRTMYTEAFF.

J is TRBJ2-7 and V is TRBV2; 7 bases fit TRBD1. V shed 4 bases, J shed 3 bases, and the junction held 3 bases outside the gene matches. Germline V gene lookup returns CDR1 SNHLY and CDR2 FYNNEI. The CDR3 is 13 residues long. CDR3 residues: CASSAAGGYEQYF. DNA of the CDR3: TGTGCCAGCAGTGCGGCAGGGGGCTACGAGCAGTACTTC.

The chain uses TRBV19 and TRBJ2-1; 11 bases are shared with TRBD2. Germline V lookup: CDR1 LNHDA, CDR2 SQIVND (reference sequence). Trimming cost V 5 bases and J 7 bases; bases outside gene matches: 7. This CDR3 has 15 amino acids. The CDR3 sequence: CASSSLAGGRNEQFF. As DNA, the CDR3 is TGTGCCAGTAGTTCCCTAGCGGGAGGAAGGAATGAGCAGTTCTTC.

This clonotype is medium-sized (0.01 to 0.1%) by share. The genes are TRBV7-3 and TRBJ2-7; D gene unclear. Per the germline V gene, CDR1 is SGHTA and CDR2 is FQGTGA. CDR3 size: 13 residues. V was shortened by 2 bases and J by 3 bases, with 8 bases between the two germline ends. The CDR3 reads CASSLGVGYEQYF. CDR3 DNA sequence: TGTGCCAGCAGCTTAGGGGTGGGCTACGAGCAGTACTTC.

In its sample, this clonotype was seen once. The chain uses TRBV7-9 and TRBJ2-7, with 9 bases fitting TRBD2. Trimming at V came to 5 bases and at J to 5 bases, leaving 4 bases not matched to a gene. The germline CDR1 and CDR2 sequences are SEHNR and FQNEAQ (reference sequence). The CDR3 is 13 residues long. The CDR3 is CASSPTSGHEQYF. The CDR3 DNA reads TGTGCCAGCAGCCCGACTAGCGGCCACGAGCAGTACTTC.

This sequence joins TRBV9 and TRBJ2-7; D unresolved. Trimming shortened V by 0 bases and J by 0 bases, and 13 bases separated the two germline ends. Germline V gene lookup returns CDR1 SGDLS and CDR2 YYNGEE. The CDR3 has 16 residues. In nucleotides, the CDR3 is TGTGCCAGCAGCGTAGTCGGTAGCATCTCCTCCTACGAGCAGTACTTC. It encodes CASSVVGSISSYEQYF.

In this sample, this clonotype turned up once. V and J are TRBV7-8 and TRBJ1-3; D is unresolved. Per the germline V gene, CDR1 is SGHVS and CDR2 is FQNEAQ. V shed 0 bases and J shed 0 bases, with 6 bases lying between them. This CDR3 spans 15 amino acids. The CDR3, as DNA: TGTGCCAGCAGCTTAGCGGGAAGCTCTGGAAACACCATATATTTT. It encodes CASSLAGSSGNTIYF.

Regarding this clonotype: It may be a read error: a sequence one base away is much more abundant. The chain couples TRBV6-1 to TRBJ2-7, with TRBD2 identical over 9 bases. CDR1 and CDR2 (germline): MNHNS, SASEGT. Trimming at V came to 5 bases and at J to 2 bases, leaving 7 bases not matched to a gene. The length of the CDR3 is 15 residues. The CDR3 protein is CASSQIAGDAYEQYF. In nucleotides, the CDR3 is TGTGCCAGCAGTCAAATAGCGGGAGACGCCTACGAGCAGTACTTC.

The V and J genes are TRBV15 and TRBJ2-2, with no clear D. The CDR3 is made up of 16 amino acids. Trimming took 3 bases from V and 0 from J, leaving 11 bases between them. Germline V gene sequence: CDR1 LNHNV, CDR2 YYDKDF (reference sequence). The CDR3 loop is CATSSRSKANTGELFF. The CDR3 DNA reads TGTGCCACCAGCAGTAGGTCGAAGGCGAACACCGGGGAGCTGTTTTTT.

The gene calls are TRBV9 and TRBJ2-2; no reliable D call. Germline CDR1 and CDR2: SGDLS and YYNGEE. The CDR3 has 16 residues. The V and J ends lost 3 bases and 1 base respectively, with 13 bases between them. The DNA of the CDR3 is TGTGCCAGCAGCGCTCCGACACGAGGGAACACCGGGGAGCTGTTTTTT. This translates into CASSAPTRGNTGELFF. The entire variable domain, with the rest obtained from reference TRBV9 and TRBJ2-2, is as follows: DSGVTQTPKHLITATGQRVTLRCSPRSGDLSVYWYQQSLDQGLQFLIQYYNGEERAKGNILERFSAQQFPDLHSELNLSSLELGDSALYFCASSAPTRGNTGELFFGEGSRLTVL.

V usage is TRBV6-4 and J usage is TRBJ2-7, with D perhaps matching TRBD2 (6 bases). Trimming removed 0 bases at V and 2 bases at J, with 8 bases between. In germline, CDR1 is MRHNA, CDR2 SNTAGT. The CDR3 runs 14 residues. For the CDR3, the DNA is TGTGCCAGCAGTGACTCTTGGGAGGCCTACGAGCAGTACTTC. Translated: CASSDSWEAYEQYF.

The genes are TRBV10-1 and TRBJ2-3; D gene ambiguous. CDR1 and CDR2 (germline): WNHNN, SYGVQD (reference sequence). Between the trimmed V and J ends, which lost 3 bases and 7 bases, there was a span of 8 bases. The CDR3 has 12 amino acids. This CDR3 reads CASSDVRNTQYF. CDR3 nucleotide sequence: TGCGCCAGCAGTGATGTCCGAAATACGCAGTATTTT.

The V and J genes are TRBV19 and TRBJ1-3, with D maybe TRBD1 (5 bases). Germline V lookup: CDR1 LNHDA, CDR2 SQIVND (reference sequence). V lost 0 bases and J lost 4, with 13 bases in between. The CDR3 is 16 residues long. CDR3 DNA sequence: TGTGCCAGTAGTATAGATTTCGCGGACATAGGAAACACCATATATTTT. Encoded protein: CASSIDFADIGNTIYF.

By frequency in the sample, this clonotype is medium-sized. This rearrangement joins TRBV2 to TRBJ2-7; possibly TRBD2 for D (5 bases). CDR3 length: 14 amino acids. V shed 6 bases and J shed 1 base, with 13 bases lying between them. Germline V gene lookup returns CDR1 SNHLY and CDR2 FYNNEI. CDR3: CASRRRFSSYEQYF. CDR3 sequence (DNA): TGTGCCAGCAGGCGGAGGTTTTCTTCCTACGAGCAGTACTTC.

This clonotype appeared a few times. This sequence joins TRBV20-1 and TRBJ2-3; no definite D call. Trimming stripped 3 bases from V and 6 bases from J, with 13 bases between. The CDR3 length is 13 residues. The V gene's germline CDR1 is DFQATT and CDR2 SNEGSKA (reference sequence). The CDR3 loop is CSASASGRDTQYF. The CDR3 DNA sequence: TGCAGTGCTAGCGCCTCTGGAAGGGATACGCAGTATTTT.

The chain uses TRBV2 and TRBJ2-7, with TRBD2 matching 8 bases. The CDR3 runs 15 residues. Per germline, CDR1 SNHLY and CDR2 FYNNEI. Trimming took 6 bases from V and 4 from J; bases not matched to a gene: 11. The CDR3 loop reads CASSQALGGAYEQYF. The DNA of the CDR3 is TGTGCCAGCAGCCAAGCTCTCGGGGGGGCTTACGAGCAGTACTTC. The full variable domain, with the rest looked up from reference TRBV2 and TRBJ2-7, is EPEVTQTPSHQVTQMGQEVILRCVPISNHLYFYWYRQILGQKVEFLVSFYNNEISEKSEIFDDQFSVERPDGSNFTLKIRSTKLEDSAMYFCASSQALGGAYEQYFGPGTRLTVT.

The chain uses TRBV6-5 and TRBJ2-1; a weak D match, TRBD1 (6 bases). Looked up from germline, CDR1 is MNHEY and CDR2 is SVGAGI. This CDR3 spans 14 amino acids. The V end was cut by 6 bases, the J end by 8 bases, with 17 bases between. The CDR3 loop is CASSYRDKYYEQFF. The CDR3 bases are TGTGCCAGCAGCTACCGGGACAAGTACTATGAGCAGTTCTTC.

This clonotype is medium-sized within its sample. V usage is TRBV5-1 and J usage is TRBJ2-1; 7 positions match TRBD1. Germline V lookup: CDR1 SGHRS, CDR2 YFSETQ. CDR3 length equals 13 residues. J lost 10 bases, V lost 4 bases, and 8 bases had no gene match. The CDR3: CASSLGQAREQFF. CDR3 coding DNA: TGCGCCAGCAGCCTCGGACAGGCGCGAGAGCAGTTCTTC.

This clonotype was seen just once. V is TRBV20-1 and J is TRBJ1-2, with 7 bases aligning to TRBD1. Germline V gene sequence: CDR1 DFQATT, CDR2 SNEGSKA (reference sequence). V gave up 6 bases and J gave up 6 bases; unmatched junction bases: 10. This CDR3 is 13 amino acids long. The chain's CDR3 is CSAGGTAGNGYTF. The CDR3 region has the DNA TGCAGTGCGGGTGGGACAGCGGGGAATGGCTACACCTTC.

The J gene is TRBJ2-7, the V gene TRBV19; D possibly matches TRBD1 or TRBD2 (5 bases each). Trimming left V 2 bases short and J 4 bases short, with 15 bases between. The CDR3 loop spans 15 amino acids. Looked up from germline, CDR1 is LNHDA and CDR2 is SQIVND (reference sequence). The CDR3, as DNA: TGTGCCAGTAGTATACTCGGGACCGACGGATACGAGCAGTACTTC. Amino acid sequence: CASSILGTDGYEQYF.

The V call is TRBV11-2, the J call TRBJ2-3; perhaps TRBD2 as D (6 bases). V lost 3 bases to trimming and J lost 1 base, with 11 bases between them. The CDR3 totals 15 residues. The germline V gene has CDR1 SGHAT and CDR2 FQNNGV. The CDR3 sequence is CASSLSLAGTDTQYF. For the CDR3, the DNA is TGTGCCAGCAGCTTGTCGTTAGCGGGCACAGATACGCAGTATTTT.

The table lists this clonotype with a few counts. The V gene is TRBV20-1, the J gene TRBJ2-1; 13 bases map to TRBD2. V shed 4 bases, J shed 2 bases, and the junction held 8 bases outside the gene matches. Germline loops: CDR1 DFQATT, CDR2 SNEGSKA (reference sequence). The CDR3 extends over 17 amino acids. In DNA, the CDR3 is TGCAGTGCTACCCGGACTAGCGGGAGTGAGGCCTACAATGAGCAGTTCTTC. Translation: CSATRTSGSEAYNEQFF.

By sample fraction, this clonotype is medium-sized. The chain combines TRBV7-2 with TRBJ1-5; D remains ambiguous. V was cut by 0 bases and J by 4 bases, with 4 bases left in between. The CDR3 totals 13 residues. The V gene's germline CDR1 is SGHTA and CDR2 FQGNSA. CDR3 protein: CASSLAENQPQHF. In DNA form, the CDR3 reads TGTGCCAGCAGCTTAGCAGAGAATCAGCCCCAGCATTTT.

As regards this clonotype: Mismatch with germline at one junction end may stem from a read error. V gene TRBV7-3 combines with J gene TRBJ2-5; TRBD2 matches at 12 bases. Germline V lookup: CDR1 SGHTA, CDR2 FQGTGA. The CDR3 is 17 residues long. CDR3 sequence: CVSSLDATSGRSETQYF. In DNA form, the CDR3 reads TGTGTCAGCAGCTTGGACGCGACTAGCGGGAGAAGTGAGACCCAGTACTTC.

This chain links TRBV20-1 with TRBJ2-2, with TRBD2 identical over 10 bases. The CDR3 is 15 residues long. The V gene end was trimmed by 1 base and the J gene end by 1 base; junction bases not matched to a gene: 0. The germline gives CDR1 DFQATT, CDR2 SNEGSKA (reference sequence). The CDR3 here is CSARVAGGNTGELFF. The CDR3 region has the DNA TGCAGTGCTAGAGTAGCGGGAGGGAACACCGGGGAGCTGTTTTTT.

This clonotype was seen ten or more times. The V call is TRBV20-1, the J call TRBJ2-3; 9 bases are a match to TRBD2. Trimming at V came to 0 bases and at J to 1 base, leaving 2 bases not matched to a gene. The CDR3 covers 15 residues. From germline, CDR1 is DFQATT and CDR2 SNEGSKA (reference sequence). Here the CDR3 DNA reads TGCAGTGCTAGAGATCTAGCGGGACGCACAGATACGCAGTATTTT. Protein sequence: CSARDLAGRTDTQYF.

CDR3 DNA: TGTGCCAGCAGCTTGGTGACAGGGGATGACGGGGAGCTGTTTTTT. It encodes CASSLVTGDDGELFF. The V and J genes are TRBV5-4 and TRBJ2-2; 8 nucleotides line up with TRBD1. In germline, CDR1 is SGHNT, CDR2 YYREEE (reference sequence). V gave up 0 bases and J gave up 7 bases; unmatched junction bases: 5. This CDR3 region has 15 residues.

This clonotype occurred a few times. V and J are TRBV25-1 and TRBJ1-1; 8 positions match TRBD1. This CDR3 has 14 amino acids. The V segment lost 3 bases and the J segment 8 bases; nucleotides outside the gene matches: 8. Germline CDR1 is MGHDK and CDR2 is SYGVNS. CDR3 in DNA: TGTGCCAGCAGTGAGGGACAGGAGTTTAGAGAAGCTTTCTTT. Protein sequence: CASSEGQEFREAFF. Looking up the rest from reference TRBV25-1 and TRBJ1-1 gives the full variable domain: EADIYQTPRYLVIGTGKKITLECSQTMGHDKMYWYQQDPGMELHLIHYSYGVNSTEKGDLSSESTVSRIRTEHFPLTLESARPSHTSQYLCASSEGQEFREAFFGQGTRLTVV.

Worth noting for this clonotype: A much larger clone differs by one base, so this may be a read error. The chain carries TRBV12-3 or TRBV12-4 and TRBJ2-7; 7 nucleotides agree with TRBD2. V lost 3 bases to trimming and J lost 2 bases; unmatched junction nucleotides: 16. This CDR3 has 18 residues. The DNA of the CDR3 is TGTGCCAGCAGTTTTTCTGATTTAGCGGGCCGATCCGCCTACGAGCAGTACTTC. Translated: CASSFSDLAGRSAYEQYF.